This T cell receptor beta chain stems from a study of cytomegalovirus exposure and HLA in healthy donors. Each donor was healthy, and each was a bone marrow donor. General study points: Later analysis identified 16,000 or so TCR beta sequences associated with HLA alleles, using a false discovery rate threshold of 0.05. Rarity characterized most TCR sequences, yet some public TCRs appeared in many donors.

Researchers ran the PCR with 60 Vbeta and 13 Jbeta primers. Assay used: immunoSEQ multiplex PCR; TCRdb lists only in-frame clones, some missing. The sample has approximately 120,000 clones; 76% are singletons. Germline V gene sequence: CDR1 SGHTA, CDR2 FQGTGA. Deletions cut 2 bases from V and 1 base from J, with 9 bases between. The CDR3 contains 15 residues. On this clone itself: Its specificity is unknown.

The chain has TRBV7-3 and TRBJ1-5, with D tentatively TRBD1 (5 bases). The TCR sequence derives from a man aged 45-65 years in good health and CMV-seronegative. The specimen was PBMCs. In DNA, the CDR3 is TGTGCCAGCAGCTTATCGGGGGGGAGCAATCAGCCCCAGCATTTT. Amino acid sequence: CASSLSGGSNQPQHF.